This T cell receptor (beta chain) emerged from a study of blood T cell repertoires in COVID-19. The overall study: Acute and convalescent COVID-19 samples came from the United States, Italy and Spain. The cDNA or gDNA used as material had been derived from T cells, B-cell-depleted T cells, or PBMCs.

This CDR3 is 13 amino acids long. Trimming took 4 bases from V and 8 from J, leaving 10 bases between them. In germline, CDR1 is SGHDT, CDR2 YYEEEE. In the original analysis: Scientists estimated how many nucleated cells there were by amplifying reference gene primers. Method: immunoSEQ multiplex PCR; TCRdb's copy keeps in-frame clones and lacks some. V and J calls and clone size follow that table, whereas D and trimming were derived from the DNA. The sample contains some 350,000 clones, around 83% of which appear only once. This TCR derives from a man in his thirties or forties with active or convalescent COVID-19. This chain joins TRBV5-6 and TRBJ1-6; D possibly corresponds to TRBD1 (6 bases). The sequenced material came from peripheral blood. The CDR3 protein is CASSNYRDSPLHF. In DNA, the CDR3 is TGTGCCAGCAGCAACTACAGGGATTCACCCCTCCACTTT.